The sequence of this T cell receptor beta chain was determined in a study of OX40 agonist ivuxolimab in advanced cancers. On the study more broadly: Earlier treatment with anti-PD-1, anti-PD-L1 or anti-CTLA-4 was permitted, and around 36% had received some. Study findings and constraints: Antigens targeted by the expanded peripheral T cells were not determined. Also present in some nonresponders was a low level of normalized T-cell clonal expansion.

This clone was found once. Its antigen is not identified. Method: immunoSEQ multiplex PCR; TCRdb's copy keeps in-frame clones and lacks some. The table shows about 94,000 clones, with over 75% occurring only once. Sequencing was performed on CD4+ or CD8+ T cells sorted from blood, taken in a trial of the OX40 agonist ivuxolimab. The sequence was obtained from an adult with an advanced solid tumor such as melanoma, head and neck, liver or kidney cancer.

DNA for the CDR3: TGTGCCAGCTCACCGGGGGGTTATGGCTACACCTTC. This sequence encodes CASSPGGYGYTF. V and J are TRBV18 and TRBJ1-2; perhaps TRBD1 as D (5 bases). This CDR3 comprises 12 residues. The germline V gene has CDR1 KGHSH and CDR2 LQKENI. V dropped 3 bases and J dropped 5 bases, with 7 bases sitting between them.